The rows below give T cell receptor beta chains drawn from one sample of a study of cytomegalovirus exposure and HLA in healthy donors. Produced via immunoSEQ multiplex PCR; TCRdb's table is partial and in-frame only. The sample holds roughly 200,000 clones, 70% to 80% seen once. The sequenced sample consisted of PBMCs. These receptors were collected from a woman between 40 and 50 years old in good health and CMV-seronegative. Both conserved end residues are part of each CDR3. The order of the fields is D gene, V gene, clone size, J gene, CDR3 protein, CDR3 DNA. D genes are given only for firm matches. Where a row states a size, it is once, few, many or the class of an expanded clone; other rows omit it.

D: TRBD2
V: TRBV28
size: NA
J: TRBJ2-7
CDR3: CASSLGGSGSYEQYF
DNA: TGTGCCAGCAGCTTAGGGGGGAGCGGGAGCTACGAGCAGTACTTC

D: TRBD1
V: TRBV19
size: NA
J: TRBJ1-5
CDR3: CASLGQGIQPQHF
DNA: TGTGCCAGCCTGGGACAGGGGATTCAGCCCCAGCATTTT

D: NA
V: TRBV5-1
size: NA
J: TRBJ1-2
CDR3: CASSLAGREGDGYTF
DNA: TGCGCCAGCAGCTTGGCAGGCAGGGAAGGTGATGGCTACACCTTC

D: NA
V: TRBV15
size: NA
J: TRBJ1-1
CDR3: CATSLDAPNTEAFF
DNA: TGTGCCACCAGCCTAGACGCCCCGAACACTGAAGCTTTCTTT

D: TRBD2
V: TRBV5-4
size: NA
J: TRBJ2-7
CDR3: CASSPRQTSGGYEQYF
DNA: TGTGCCAGCAGCCCGAGGCAAACTAGCGGGGGATACGAGCAGTACTTC

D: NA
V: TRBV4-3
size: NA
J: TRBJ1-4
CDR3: CASSQDRPSRGFGEKLFF
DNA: TGCGCCAGCAGCCAAGATCGGCCTTCCAGGGGATTTGGAGAAAAACTGTTTTTT

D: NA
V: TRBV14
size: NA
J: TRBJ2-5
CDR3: CASSQYTDHQETQYF
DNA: TGTGCCAGCAGCCAATACACAGATCACCAAGAGACCCAGTACTTC

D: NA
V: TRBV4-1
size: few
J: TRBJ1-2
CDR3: CASSQARTAHNGYTF
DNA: TGCGCCAGCAGCCAAGCTAGGACAGCGCACAATGGCTACACCTTC

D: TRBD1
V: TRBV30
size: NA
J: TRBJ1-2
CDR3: CAWSGDRVNYGYTF
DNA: TGTGCCTGGAGTGGGGACAGGGTAAACTATGGCTACACCTTC

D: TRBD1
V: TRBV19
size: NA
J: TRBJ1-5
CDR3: CASSGQGLGQPQHF
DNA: TGTGCCAGTAGCGGACAGGGGCTCGGCCAGCCCCAGCATTTT

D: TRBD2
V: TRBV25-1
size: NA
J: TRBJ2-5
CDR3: CASGDFGGRGETQYF
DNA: TGTGCCAGCGGGGATTTCGGCGGGAGAGGAGAGACCCAGTACTTC

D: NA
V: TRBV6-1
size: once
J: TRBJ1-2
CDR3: CASSVDLGAYGYTF
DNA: TGTGCCAGCAGTGTGGACCTGGGGGCCTATGGCTACACCTTC

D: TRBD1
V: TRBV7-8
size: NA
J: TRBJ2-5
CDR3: CASSFLPGQGATETQYF
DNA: TGTGCCAGCAGCTTCTTGCCGGGACAGGGGGCAACCGAGACCCAGTACTTC

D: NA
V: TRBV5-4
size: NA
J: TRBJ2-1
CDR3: CASSLVRRYNEQFF
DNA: TGTGCCAGCAGCTTGGTTAGGCGGTACAATGAGCAGTTCTTC

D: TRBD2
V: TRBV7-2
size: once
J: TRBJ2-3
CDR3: CASSQLAGGPVTDTQYF
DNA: TGTGCCAGCAGCCAACTAGCGGGAGGGCCTGTCACAGATACGCAGTATTTT

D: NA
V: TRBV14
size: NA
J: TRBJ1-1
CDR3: CASSQVGVGTEAFF
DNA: TGTGCCAGCAGCCAAGTAGGGGTGGGCACTGAAGCTTTCTTT

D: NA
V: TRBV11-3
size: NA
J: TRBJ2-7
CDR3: CASSLPSRNSYEQYF
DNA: TGTGCCAGCAGCTTACCTAGCCGCAATTCCTACGAGCAGTACTTC

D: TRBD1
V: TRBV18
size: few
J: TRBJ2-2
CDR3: CASSLDRVGTGELFF
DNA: TGTGCCAGCTCATTGGACAGGGTCGGGACCGGGGAGCTGTTTTTT

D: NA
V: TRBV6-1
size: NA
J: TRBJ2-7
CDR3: CASSETYPTAWAFYEQYF
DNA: TGTGCCAGCAGTGAAACCTACCCGACAGCGTGGGCCTTCTACGAGCAGTACTTC

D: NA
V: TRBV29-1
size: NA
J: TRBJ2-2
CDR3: CSVDTANTGELFF
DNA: TGCAGCGTTGATACGGCGAACACCGGGGAGCTGTTTTTT

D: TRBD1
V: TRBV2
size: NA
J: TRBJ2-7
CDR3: CASSRDRSYEQYF
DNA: TGTGCCAGCAGCCGGGACAGGAGCTACGAGCAGTACTTC

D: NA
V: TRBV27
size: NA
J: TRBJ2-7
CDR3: CASSLIRSHEQYF
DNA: TGTGCCAGCAGTTTAATCAGGTCCCACGAGCAGTACTTC

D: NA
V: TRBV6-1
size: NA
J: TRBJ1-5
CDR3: CASKDSSNQPQHF
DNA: TGTGCCAGCAAAGACAGCTCCAATCAGCCCCAGCATTTT

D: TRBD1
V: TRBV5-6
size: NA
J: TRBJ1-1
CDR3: CASSGRQGARNTEAFF
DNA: TGTGCCAGCAGCGGCAGACAGGGGGCGCGGAACACTGAAGCTTTCTTT

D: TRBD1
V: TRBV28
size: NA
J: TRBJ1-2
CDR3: CASSRGTGGNYGYTF
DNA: TGTGCCAGCAGCCGCGGGACAGGGGGCAACTATGGCTACACCTTC

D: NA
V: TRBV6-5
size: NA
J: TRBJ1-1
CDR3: CASSFDRLYGTEAFF
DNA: TGTGCCAGCAGTTTCGACAGGTTATATGGCACTGAAGCTTTCTTT

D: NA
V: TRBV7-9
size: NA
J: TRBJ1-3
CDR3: CASSPNPQEVSGNTIYF
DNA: TGTGCCAGCAGCCCGAACCCCCAGGAAGTAAGTGGAAACACCATATATTTT

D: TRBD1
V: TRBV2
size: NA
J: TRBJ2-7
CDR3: CAIRDRGHEQYF
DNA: TGTGCAATCCGGGACAGGGGACACGAGCAGTACTTC

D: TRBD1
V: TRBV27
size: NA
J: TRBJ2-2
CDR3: CASSLTGPGGANTGELFF
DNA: TGTGCCAGCAGTCTGACAGGCCCAGGGGGCGCGAACACCGGGGAGCTGTTTTTT

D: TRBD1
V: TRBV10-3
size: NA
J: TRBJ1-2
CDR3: CAISRGQGALGYTF
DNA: TGTGCCATCAGCCGGGGACAGGGGGCGCTTGGCTACACCTTC

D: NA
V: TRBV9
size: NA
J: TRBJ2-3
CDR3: CASSFRTDTQYF
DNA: TGTGCCAGCAGCTTTCGGACAGATACGCAGTATTTT

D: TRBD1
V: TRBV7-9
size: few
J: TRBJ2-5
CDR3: CASSLLAQGAETQYF
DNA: TGTGCCAGCAGCTTACTGGCACAGGGGGCGGAGACCCAGTACTTC

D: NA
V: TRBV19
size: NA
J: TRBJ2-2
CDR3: CASSMSGRAGELFF
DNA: TGTGCCAGTAGTATGAGTGGCAGGGCCGGGGAGCTGTTTTTT

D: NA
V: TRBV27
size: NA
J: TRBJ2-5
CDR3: CASSSTVQETQYF
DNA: TGTGCCAGCAGTTCGACAGTTCAAGAGACCCAGTACTTC

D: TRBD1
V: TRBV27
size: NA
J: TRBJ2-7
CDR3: CASSWGQDYEQYF
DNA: TGTGCCAGCAGCTGGGGACAGGATTACGAGCAGTACTTC

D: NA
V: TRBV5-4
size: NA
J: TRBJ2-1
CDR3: CASSLPLVGLLNEQFF
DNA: TGTGCCAGCAGCTTGCCTTTAGTTGGACTACTAAATGAGCAGTTCTTC

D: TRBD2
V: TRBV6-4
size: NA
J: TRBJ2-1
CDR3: CASSPGTSPQGEQFF
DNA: TGTGCCAGCAGCCCCGGGACTAGCCCCCAGGGTGAGCAGTTCTTC

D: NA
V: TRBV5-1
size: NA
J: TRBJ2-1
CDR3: CASSPVAGLNEQFF
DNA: TGCGCCAGCAGCCCGGTGGCGGGGCTCAATGAGCAGTTCTTC

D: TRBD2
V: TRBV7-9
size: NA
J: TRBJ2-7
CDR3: CASSLGVGLAGGHEQYF
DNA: TGTGCCAGCAGCTTAGGGGTCGGGCTAGCGGGGGGCCACGAGCAGTACTTC

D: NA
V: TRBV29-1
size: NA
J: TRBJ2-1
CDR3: CSVDQGYNEQFF
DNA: TGCAGCGTTGACCAGGGGTACAATGAGCAGTTCTTC

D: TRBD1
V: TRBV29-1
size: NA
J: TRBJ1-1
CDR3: CSVATRTGTNTEAFF
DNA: TGCAGCGTTGCCACCCGGACAGGGACGAACACTGAAGCTTTCTTT

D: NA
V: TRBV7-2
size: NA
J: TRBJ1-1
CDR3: CASSSSGFEAFF
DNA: TGTGCCAGCAGTTCTAGTGGGTTTGAAGCTTTCTTT

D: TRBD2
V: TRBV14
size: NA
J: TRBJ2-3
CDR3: CASSQDWAGETDTQYF
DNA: TGTGCCAGCAGCCAAGATTGGGCGGGGGAGACAGATACGCAGTATTTT

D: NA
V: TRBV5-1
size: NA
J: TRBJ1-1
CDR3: CASSYGRADTEAFF
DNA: TGCGCCAGCAGCTACGGCAGGGCGGACACTGAAGCTTTCTTT

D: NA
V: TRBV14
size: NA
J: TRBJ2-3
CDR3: CASSPRLASTDTQYF
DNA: TGTGCCAGCAGCCCGCGGTTAGCTAGCACAGATACGCAGTATTTT

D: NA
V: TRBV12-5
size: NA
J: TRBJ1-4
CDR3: CASGLGRGSTNEKLFF
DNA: TGTGCTAGTGGCCTTGGCAGGGGTTCGACTAATGAAAAACTGTTTTTT

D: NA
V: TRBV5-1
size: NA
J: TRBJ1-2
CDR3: CASSPTPILTIGYTF
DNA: TGCGCCAGCAGCCCCACCCCCATATTAACTATTGGCTACACCTTC